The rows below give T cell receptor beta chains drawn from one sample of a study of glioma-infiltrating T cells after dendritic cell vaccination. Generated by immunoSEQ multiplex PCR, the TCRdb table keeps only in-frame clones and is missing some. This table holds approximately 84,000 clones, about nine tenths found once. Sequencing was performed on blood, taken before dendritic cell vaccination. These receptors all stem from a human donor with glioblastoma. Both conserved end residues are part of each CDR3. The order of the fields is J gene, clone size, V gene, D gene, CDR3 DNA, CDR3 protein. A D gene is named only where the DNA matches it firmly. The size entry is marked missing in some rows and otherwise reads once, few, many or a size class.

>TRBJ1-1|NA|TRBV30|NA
TGTGCCTGGAGTGGGACAGTATGGACTGAAGCTTTCTTT
CAWSGTVWTEAFF
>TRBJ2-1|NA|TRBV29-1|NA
TGCAGCGTTTCCCAGATTCTTCAGGTCAATGAGCAGTTCTTC
CSVSQILQVNEQFF
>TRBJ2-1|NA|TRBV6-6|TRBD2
TGTGCCAGCAGCACCGGGACTAGCGGATACAATGAGCAGTTCTTC
CASSTGTSGYNEQFF
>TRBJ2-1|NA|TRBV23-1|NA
TGCGCCAGCAGTCAATCGGAGGGGATCAGGGTACACAATGAGCAGTTCTTC
CASSQSEGIRVHNEQFF
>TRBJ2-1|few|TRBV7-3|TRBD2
TGTGCCAGCAGCTTCGGACTAGCGAATGAGCAGTTCTTC
CASSFGLANEQFF
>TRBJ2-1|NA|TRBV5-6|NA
TGTGCCAGCAGCCGGAAACCAGGGGCAGATGAGCAGTTCTTC
CASSRKPGADEQFF
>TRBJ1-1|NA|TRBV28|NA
TGTGCCAGCAGTTTTGCGGGATGGGCTTTCTTT
CASSFAGWAFF
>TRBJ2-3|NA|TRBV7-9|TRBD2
TGTGCCAGCAGCCGGACTAGCGGGGTGAAGTATACGCAGTATTTT
CASSRTSGVKYTQYF
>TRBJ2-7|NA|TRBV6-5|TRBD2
TGTGCCAGCAGTGAAGAGGCGGGGGGATACGAGCAGTACTTC
CASSEEAGGYEQYF
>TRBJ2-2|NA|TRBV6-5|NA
TGTGCCAGCACCCCGGACGGGGACACCGGGGAGCTGTTTTTT
CASTPDGDTGELFF
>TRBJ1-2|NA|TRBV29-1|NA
TGCAGCGTTGACATCCTGCAGGACTCAATTAACTATGGCTACACCTTC
CSVDILQDSINYGYTF
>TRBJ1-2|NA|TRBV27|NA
TGTGCCAGCAGTTTTGGGCAGAGCTATGGCTACACCTTC
CASSFGQSYGYTF
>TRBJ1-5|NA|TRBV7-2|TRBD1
TGTGCCAGCAGCTTAGCAGGGGGCACTCAGCCCCAGCATTTT
CASSLAGGTQPQHF
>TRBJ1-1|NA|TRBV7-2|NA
TGTGCCAGCAGACGGACAGAGTCCACTGAAGCTTTCTTT
CASRRTESTEAFF
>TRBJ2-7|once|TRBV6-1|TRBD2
TGTGCCAGCAGTGAAGCAGTGAGCGGGGGGTTCAGCTACGAGCAGTACTTC
CASSEAVSGGFSYEQYF
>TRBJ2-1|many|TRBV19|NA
TGTGCCAGTAGTCAGGGGTTTAACAATGAGCAGTTCTTC
CASSQGFNNEQFF
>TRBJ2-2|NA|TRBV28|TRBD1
TGTGCCAGCAGTTTGAGACAGGGGATCTTACCGACCGGGGAGCTGTTTTTT
CASSLRQGILPTGELFF
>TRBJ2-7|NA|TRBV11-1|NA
TGTGCCAGCAGCTTAAGTCCAGGGTTACCCTACGAGCAGTACTTC
CASSLSPGLPYEQYF
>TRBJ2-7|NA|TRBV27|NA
TGTGCCAGCAGATTACAGGCCCCCTACGAGCAGTACTTC
CASRLQAPYEQYF
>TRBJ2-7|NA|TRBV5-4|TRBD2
TGTGCCAGCAGCCTCGCGGGATCGGCGGGGGCCTACGAGCAGTACTTC
CASSLAGSAGAYEQYF
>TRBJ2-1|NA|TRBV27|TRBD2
TGTGCCACCTATCGGGGGGCTAGCGGGGGGACCGTCTCCTACAATGAGCAGTTCTTC
CATYRGASGGTVSYNEQFF
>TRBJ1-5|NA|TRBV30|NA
TGTGCCTGGAGTGTCGGACAGAGCAATCAGCCCCAGCATTTT
CAWSVGQSNQPQHF
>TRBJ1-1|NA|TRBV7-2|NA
TGTGCCAGCAGCTTAGGGCATGCAAACACTGAAGCTTTCTTT
CASSLGHANTEAFF
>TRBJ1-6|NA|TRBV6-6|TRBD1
TGTGCCAGCAGTTCCTGGACAGGCCTTCGGGATTCACCCCTCCACTTT
CASSSWTGLRDSPLHF
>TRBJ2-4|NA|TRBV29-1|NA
TGCAGCGTTGAAGGTCGGGAAAACATTCAGTACTTC
CSVEGRENIQYF